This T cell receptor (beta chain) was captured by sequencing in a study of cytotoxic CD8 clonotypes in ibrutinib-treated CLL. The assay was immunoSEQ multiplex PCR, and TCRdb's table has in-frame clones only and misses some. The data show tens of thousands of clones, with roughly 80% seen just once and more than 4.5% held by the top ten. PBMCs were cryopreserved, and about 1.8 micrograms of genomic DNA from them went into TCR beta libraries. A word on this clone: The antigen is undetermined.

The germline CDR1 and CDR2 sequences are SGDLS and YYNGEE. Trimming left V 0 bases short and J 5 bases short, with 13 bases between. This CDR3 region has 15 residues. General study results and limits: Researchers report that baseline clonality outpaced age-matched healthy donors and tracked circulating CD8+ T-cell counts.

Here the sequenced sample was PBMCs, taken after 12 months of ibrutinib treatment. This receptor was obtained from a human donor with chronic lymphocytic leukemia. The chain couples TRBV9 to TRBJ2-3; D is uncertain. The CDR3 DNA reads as TGTGCCAGCAGCGTAGGGTCCATCCCGGGAGATACGCAGTATTTT. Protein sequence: CASSVGSIPGDTQYF.